The rows below give T cell receptor beta chains drawn from one sample of a study of shared clonotypes between healthy human individuals. Clones were read by immunoSEQ multiplex PCR, and TCRdb kept only the in-frame ones, dropping some. The sample carries hundreds of thousands of clones, approximately 74% recorded once. Sequenced material: memory CD4+ T cells sorted from blood. These receptors came from a woman aged 25 to 39 in good health. CDR3s include the opening cysteine and the closing phenylalanine or tryptophan. The order of the fields is CDR3 protein, CDR3 DNA, J gene, CDR3 length, clone size, D gene, V gene. A D gene is named only where the DNA matches it firmly. Clone size appears in some rows only: once, few, many, or a class for an expanded clone.

CDR3 protein: CASSPRPTAPYEQYF
CDR3 DNA: TGTGCCAGCAGTCCCCGACCGACAGCCCCCTACGAGCAGTACTTC
J gene: TRBJ2-7
CDR3 length: 15
clone size: .
D gene: .
V gene: TRBV27

CDR3 protein: CASSEEVRSGTYEQYF
CDR3 DNA: TGTGCCAGCAGTGAAGAGGTGAGATCTGGAACCTACGAGCAGTACTTC
J gene: TRBJ2-7
CDR3 length: 16
clone size: .
D gene: .
V gene: TRBV2

CDR3 protein: CASSLPPGQGTEGYTF
CDR3 DNA: TGTGCCAGCAGTTTGCCTCCGGGACAGGGGACGGAGGGCTACACCTTC
J gene: TRBJ1-2
CDR3 length: 16
clone size: few
D gene: TRBD1
V gene: TRBV28

CDR3 protein: CASSAAGQLNQPQHF
CDR3 DNA: TGTGCCAGCAGTGCGGCAGGACAACTTAATCAGCCCCAGCATTTT
J gene: TRBJ1-5
CDR3 length: 15
clone size: .
D gene: .
V gene: TRBV6-1

CDR3 protein: CASSLTDGTDTQYF
CDR3 DNA: TGCGCCAGCAGCCTCACGGACGGTACAGATACGCAGTATTTT
J gene: TRBJ2-3
CDR3 length: 14
clone size: .
D gene: .
V gene: TRBV5-1

CDR3 protein: CASSFQREGSEQFF
CDR3 DNA: TGTGCCAGCAGTTTTCAGCGGGAGGGCAGTGAGCAGTTCTTC
J gene: TRBJ2-1
CDR3 length: 14
clone size: few
D gene: TRBD2
V gene: TRBV27

CDR3 protein: CASSLALTGGYEQYF
CDR3 DNA: TGTGCCAGCAGCTTAGCGTTGACAGGGGGCTACGAGCAGTACTTC
J gene: TRBJ2-7
CDR3 length: 15
clone size: .
D gene: TRBD1
V gene: TRBV7-6

CDR3 protein: CASSPTRGQGSNNEQFF
CDR3 DNA: TGTGCCAGCAGCCCCACCCGGGGACAGGGGTCCAACAATGAGCAGTTCTTC
J gene: TRBJ2-1
CDR3 length: 17
clone size: .
D gene: TRBD1
V gene: TRBV11-3

CDR3 protein: CASSSDRVLYEQYF
CDR3 DNA: TGTGCCAGCAGCTCGGACAGGGTCCTCTACGAGCAGTACTTC
J gene: TRBJ2-7
CDR3 length: 14
clone size: .
D gene: TRBD1
V gene: TRBV7-9

CDR3 protein: CASSLTAVGNTEAFF
CDR3 DNA: TGTGCCAGCAGCTTAACGGCAGTCGGCAACACTGAAGCTTTCTTT
J gene: TRBJ1-1
CDR3 length: 15
clone size: few
D gene: .
V gene: TRBV7-2

CDR3 protein: CASRGLNTGELFF
CDR3 DNA: TGTGCCAGCAGGGGACTGAACACCGGGGAGCTGTTTTTT
J gene: TRBJ2-2
CDR3 length: 13
clone size: .
D gene: .
V gene: TRBV6-1

CDR3 protein: CAISETDRAYEQYF
CDR3 DNA: TGTGCCATCAGTGAGACGGACAGGGCCTACGAGCAGTACTTC
J gene: TRBJ2-7
CDR3 length: 14
clone size: .
D gene: TRBD1
V gene: TRBV10-3

CDR3 protein: CATSRDPRHRAVQPQHF
CDR3 DNA: TGTGCCACCAGCAGAGACCCCCGTCACAGGGCGGTACAGCCCCAGCATTTT
J gene: TRBJ1-5
CDR3 length: 17
clone size: .
D gene: .
V gene: TRBV15

CDR3 protein: CASSSQAGGQFF
CDR3 DNA: TGTGCCAGCAGTTCCCAAGCGGGAGGGCAGTTCTTC
J gene: TRBJ2-1
CDR3 length: 12
clone size: .
D gene: TRBD2
V gene: TRBV28

CDR3 protein: CASRPTGDWTTLDTDTQYF
CDR3 DNA: TGTGCCAGCAGACCAACGGGGGACTGGACGACCCTGGACACAGATACGCAGTATTTT
J gene: TRBJ2-3
CDR3 length: 19
clone size: .
D gene: .
V gene: TRBV28

CDR3 protein: CASSEPNHYGYTF
CDR3 DNA: TGTGCCAGCAGTGAACCAAACCACTATGGCTACACCTTC
J gene: TRBJ1-2
CDR3 length: 13
clone size: .
D gene: .
V gene: TRBV6-1

CDR3 protein: CASRGQGTYGYTF
CDR3 DNA: TGTGCCAGCAGGGGACAGGGAACCTATGGCTACACCTTC
J gene: TRBJ1-2
CDR3 length: 13
clone size: .
D gene: TRBD1
V gene: TRBV2

CDR3 protein: CASSQGQANTEAFF
CDR3 DNA: TGTGCCAGCAGTCAGGGACAGGCTAACACTGAAGCTTTCTTT
J gene: TRBJ1-1
CDR3 length: 14
clone size: .
D gene: TRBD1
V gene: TRBV7-3

CDR3 protein: CASSLRTSGILRSEQYF
CDR3 DNA: TGCGCCAGCAGCTTACGGACTAGCGGGATTCTTCGTAGTGAGCAGTACTTC
J gene: TRBJ2-7
CDR3 length: 17
clone size: few
D gene: TRBD2
V gene: TRBV5-1

CDR3 protein: CASSYKGAGAYEQYF
CDR3 DNA: TGTGCCAGCAGTTACAAAGGCGCAGGAGCCTACGAGCAGTACTTC
J gene: TRBJ2-7
CDR3 length: 15
clone size: many
D gene: .
V gene: TRBV6-6

CDR3 protein: CASSLTGTHTEAFF
CDR3 DNA: TGCGCCAGCAGCTTAACAGGGACCCACACTGAAGCTTTCTTT
J gene: TRBJ1-1
CDR3 length: 14
clone size: .
D gene: .
V gene: TRBV5-1

CDR3 protein: CAISERAPNEKLFF
CDR3 DNA: TGTGCCATCAGTGAGAGGGCCCCTAATGAAAAACTGTTTTTT
J gene: TRBJ1-4
CDR3 length: 14
clone size: .
D gene: .
V gene: TRBV10-3

CDR3 protein: CASSAEGDQPQHF
CDR3 DNA: TGTGCCAGCAGTGCGGAAGGAGATCAGCCCCAGCATTTT
J gene: TRBJ1-5
CDR3 length: 13
clone size: .
D gene: .
V gene: TRBV6-1

CDR3 protein: CASSLSLASTYEQYF
CDR3 DNA: TGTGCCAGCAGTTTATCCCTAGCTAGTACCTACGAGCAGTACTTC
J gene: TRBJ2-7
CDR3 length: 15
clone size: many
D gene: .
V gene: TRBV28

CDR3 protein: CASRQYGYTF
CDR3 DNA: TGTGCCAGCAGACAGTATGGCTACACCTTC
J gene: TRBJ1-2
CDR3 length: 10
clone size: few
D gene: .
V gene: TRBV2

CDR3 protein: CASSIGLGRETFTDTQYF
CDR3 DNA: TGTGCCAGTAGTATTGGCCTTGGGCGGGAGACTTTCACAGATACGCAGTATTTT
J gene: TRBJ2-3
CDR3 length: 18
clone size: .
D gene: TRBD2
V gene: TRBV19

CDR3 protein: CATSILGKETQYF
CDR3 DNA: TGTGCCACCAGCATTCTGGGAAAAGAGACCCAGTACTTC
J gene: TRBJ2-5
CDR3 length: 13
clone size: few
D gene: .
V gene: TRBV15

CDR3 protein: CASSSGTGGITEAFF
CDR3 DNA: TGTGCCAGCAGCTCGGGGACAGGGGGCATCACTGAAGCTTTCTTT
J gene: TRBJ1-1
CDR3 length: 15
clone size: .
D gene: TRBD1
V gene: TRBV11-2

CDR3 protein: CSVESLQGEQYF
CDR3 DNA: TGCAGCGTTGAGTCCCTACAGGGTGAGCAGTACTTC
J gene: TRBJ2-7
CDR3 length: 12
clone size: .
D gene: .
V gene: TRBV29-1

CDR3 protein: CASSKDRGQETQYF
CDR3 DNA: TGTGCCAGCAGCAAGGACAGGGGACAAGAGACCCAGTACTTC
J gene: TRBJ2-5
CDR3 length: 14
clone size: .
D gene: TRBD1
V gene: TRBV9

CDR3 protein: CATSREAGRANNEQFF
CDR3 DNA: TGTGCCACCAGCAGAGAGGCCGGGAGGGCCAACAATGAGCAGTTCTTC
J gene: TRBJ2-1
CDR3 length: 16
clone size: .
D gene: TRBD2
V gene: TRBV15

CDR3 protein: CASGGLGNWSPLHF
CDR3 DNA: TGTGCCAGTGGGGGTCTAGGGAATTGGTCACCCCTCCACTTT
J gene: TRBJ1-6
CDR3 length: 14
clone size: .
D gene: .
V gene: TRBV6-1

CDR3 protein: CASSFSSSYNEQFF
CDR3 DNA: TGTGCCAGCAGCTTCTCGAGTAGCTACAATGAGCAGTTCTTC
J gene: TRBJ2-1
CDR3 length: 14
clone size: few
D gene: .
V gene: TRBV7-2

CDR3 protein: CASRGTNPGSYEQYF
CDR3 DNA: TGTGCCAGCAGGGGGACAAATCCGGGCTCCTACGAGCAGTACTTC
J gene: TRBJ2-7
CDR3 length: 15
clone size: few
D gene: .
V gene: TRBV11-2

CDR3 protein: CASSGGERGEAFF
CDR3 DNA: TGCGCCAGCAGTGGAGGTGAAAGGGGTGAAGCTTTCTTT
J gene: TRBJ1-1
CDR3 length: 13
clone size: .
D gene: .
V gene: TRBV23-1

CDR3 protein: CASSLISGETQYF
CDR3 DNA: TGTGCCAGCTCACTAATCTCAGGCGAGACCCAGTACTTC
J gene: TRBJ2-5
CDR3 length: 13
clone size: .
D gene: .
V gene: TRBV18

CDR3 protein: CASSMTTVNTGELFF
CDR3 DNA: TGTGCCAGTAGTATGACGACAGTTAACACCGGGGAGCTGTTTTTT
J gene: TRBJ2-2
CDR3 length: 15
clone size: once
D gene: .
V gene: TRBV19

CDR3 protein: CASSLASRPSYEQYF
CDR3 DNA: TGTGCCAGCAGCTTGGCCAGTCGTCCCTCCTACGAGCAGTACTTC
J gene: TRBJ2-7
CDR3 length: 15
clone size: .
D gene: .
V gene: TRBV5-6

CDR3 protein: CASRANEDTGELFF
CDR3 DNA: TGTGCCAGCAGGGCGAACGAGGACACCGGGGAGCTGTTTTTT
J gene: TRBJ2-2
CDR3 length: 14
clone size: .
D gene: .
V gene: TRBV6-1

CDR3 protein: CASSFPLTGRTYEQYF
CDR3 DNA: TGTGCCAGCAGTTTCCCCCTGACAGGGAGGACCTACGAGCAGTACTTC
J gene: TRBJ2-7
CDR3 length: 16
clone size: once
D gene: .
V gene: TRBV28

CDR3 protein: CASSSAQTTLYGYTF
CDR3 DNA: TGTGCCAGTAGTTCTGCGCAGACGACTCTCTATGGCTACACCTTC
J gene: TRBJ1-2
CDR3 length: 15
clone size: .
D gene: .
V gene: TRBV19

CDR3 protein: CASSLNKNEQYF
CDR3 DNA: TGTGCCAGCAGTTTAAACAAAAACGAGCAGTACTTC
J gene: TRBJ2-7
CDR3 length: 12
clone size: few
D gene: .
V gene: TRBV28

CDR3 protein: CASFTWTGARDTQYF
CDR3 DNA: TGCGCCAGTTTCACCTGGACAGGGGCGAGAGATACGCAGTATTTT
J gene: TRBJ2-3
CDR3 length: 15
clone size: .
D gene: TRBD1
V gene: TRBV5-1

CDR3 protein: CASSVATASPTGNEQFF
CDR3 DNA: TGTGCCAGCAGCGTAGCTACTGCCAGCCCGACTGGAAATGAGCAGTTCTTC
J gene: TRBJ2-1
CDR3 length: 17
clone size: .
D gene: .
V gene: TRBV9

CDR3 protein: CAWSGTSRNNEQFF
CDR3 DNA: TGTGCCTGGAGCGGGACTAGCCGAAACAATGAGCAGTTCTTC
J gene: TRBJ2-1
CDR3 length: 14
clone size: .
D gene: TRBD2
V gene: TRBV30

CDR3 protein: CAISLQGGAVEQYF
CDR3 DNA: TGTGCCATCAGTCTACAGGGAGGGGCTGTCGAGCAGTACTTC
J gene: TRBJ2-7
CDR3 length: 14
clone size: .
D gene: .
V gene: TRBV10-3

CDR3 protein: CASRDNVGRTNEQFF
CDR3 DNA: TGTGCCAGCAGAGACAACGTCGGTCGGACCAATGAGCAGTTCTTC
J gene: TRBJ2-1
CDR3 length: 15
clone size: .
D gene: .
V gene: TRBV28

CDR3 protein: CASEGAGGNEQFF
CDR3 DNA: TGTGCCAGCGAGGGGGCCGGGGGCAATGAGCAGTTCTTC
J gene: TRBJ2-1
CDR3 length: 13
clone size: .
D gene: .
V gene: TRBV2

CDR3 protein: CASSLAGGQTYEQYF
CDR3 DNA: TGTGCCAGCAGCTTAGCGGGGGGACAGACCTACGAGCAGTACTTC
J gene: TRBJ2-7
CDR3 length: 15
clone size: .
D gene: .
V gene: TRBV7-2

CDR3 protein: CASSYPNEQFF
CDR3 DNA: TGTGCCAGCAGCTATCCCAATGAGCAGTTCTTC
J gene: TRBJ2-1
CDR3 length: 11
clone size: .
D gene: .
V gene: TRBV11-1

CDR3 protein: CASSLAGMDTEAFF
CDR3 DNA: TGTGCCAGCAGCTTGGCGGGGATGGACACTGAAGCTTTCTTT
J gene: TRBJ1-1
CDR3 length: 14
clone size: .
D gene: .
V gene: TRBV5-5

CDR3 protein: CAGSQEEGKTEAFF
CDR3 DNA: TGTGCCGGCAGCCAAGAAGAGGGAAAGACTGAAGCTTTCTTT
J gene: TRBJ1-1
CDR3 length: 14
clone size: .
D gene: .
V gene: TRBV4-2

CDR3 protein: CASSSTSGTSSYEQYF
CDR3 DNA: TGTGCCAGCAGTTCAACTAGCGGGACGAGCTCCTACGAGCAGTACTTC
J gene: TRBJ2-7
CDR3 length: 16
clone size: once
D gene: TRBD2
V gene: TRBV6-6

CDR3 protein: CASSLGQGAMGGYTF
CDR3 DNA: TGTGCCAGCAGTTTGGGACAGGGGGCCATGGGGGGCTACACCTTC
J gene: TRBJ1-2
CDR3 length: 15
clone size: few
D gene: TRBD1
V gene: TRBV28

CDR3 protein: CASDRRDRDTSEQFF
CDR3 DNA: TGTGCCAGCGACCGACGGGACAGGGATACGAGTGAGCAGTTCTTC
J gene: TRBJ2-1
CDR3 length: 15
clone size: few
D gene: TRBD1
V gene: TRBV28

CDR3 protein: CASTPAGTSGRPSYNEQFF
CDR3 DNA: TGTGCCAGTACCCCGGCCGGGACTAGCGGGAGGCCCAGTTACAATGAGCAGTTCTTC
J gene: TRBJ2-1
CDR3 length: 19
clone size: .
D gene: TRBD2
V gene: TRBV19

CDR3 protein: CASSPRTGLGGYTF
CDR3 DNA: TGTGCCAGCAGCCCCCGGACAGGGCTTGGTGGCTACACCTTC
J gene: TRBJ1-2
CDR3 length: 14
clone size: once
D gene: TRBD1
V gene: TRBV7-2

CDR3 protein: CASSPPGAAYNEQFF
CDR3 DNA: TGTGCCAGCAGCCCCCCGGGAGCCGCCTACAATGAGCAGTTCTTC
J gene: TRBJ2-1
CDR3 length: 15
clone size: .
D gene: .
V gene: TRBV7-2

CDR3 protein: CASSFRGQGLSGANVLTF
CDR3 DNA: TGTGCCAGCAGTTTTAGAGGACAGGGGTTATCTGGGGCCAACGTCCTGACTTTC
J gene: TRBJ2-6
CDR3 length: 18
clone size: .
D gene: TRBD1
V gene: TRBV28

CDR3 protein: CASRPNLDTQYF
CDR3 DNA: TGTGCCAGCAGGCCGAATCTGGATACGCAGTATTTT
J gene: TRBJ2-3
CDR3 length: 12
clone size: .
D gene: .
V gene: TRBV28